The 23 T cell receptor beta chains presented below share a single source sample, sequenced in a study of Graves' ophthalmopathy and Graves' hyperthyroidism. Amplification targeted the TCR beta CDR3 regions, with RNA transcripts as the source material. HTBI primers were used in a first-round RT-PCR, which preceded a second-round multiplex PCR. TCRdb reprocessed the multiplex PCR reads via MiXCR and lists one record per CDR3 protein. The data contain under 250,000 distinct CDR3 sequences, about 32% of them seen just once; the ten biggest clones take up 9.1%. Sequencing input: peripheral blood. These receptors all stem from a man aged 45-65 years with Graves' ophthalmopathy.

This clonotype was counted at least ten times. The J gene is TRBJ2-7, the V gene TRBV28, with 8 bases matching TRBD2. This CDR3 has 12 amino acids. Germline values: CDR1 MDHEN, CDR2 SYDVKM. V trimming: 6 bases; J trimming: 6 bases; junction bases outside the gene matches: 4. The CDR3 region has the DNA TGTGCCAGCAGCAATCTAGCGGGCGAGCAGTACTTC. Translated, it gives CASSNLAGEQYF.

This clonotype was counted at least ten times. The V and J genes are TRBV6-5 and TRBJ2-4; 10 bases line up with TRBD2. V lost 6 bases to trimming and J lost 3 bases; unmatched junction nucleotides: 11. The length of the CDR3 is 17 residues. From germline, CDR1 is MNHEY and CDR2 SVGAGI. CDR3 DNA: TGTGCCAGCAGGTTAGCGGGAGGTGTGTTTGACAAAAACATTCAGTACTTC. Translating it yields CASRLAGGVFDKNIQYF.

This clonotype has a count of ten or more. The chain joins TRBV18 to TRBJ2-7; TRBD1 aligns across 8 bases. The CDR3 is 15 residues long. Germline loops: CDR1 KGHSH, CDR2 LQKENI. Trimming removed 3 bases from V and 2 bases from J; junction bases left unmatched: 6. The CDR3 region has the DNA TGTGCCAGCTCACCGGGCCCGGGACAGGCCTACGAGCAGTACTTC. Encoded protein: CASSPGPGQAYEQYF.

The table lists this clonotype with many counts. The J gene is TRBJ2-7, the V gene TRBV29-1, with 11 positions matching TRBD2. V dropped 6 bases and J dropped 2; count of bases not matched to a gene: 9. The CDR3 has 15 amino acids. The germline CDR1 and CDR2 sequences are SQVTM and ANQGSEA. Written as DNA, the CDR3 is TGCAGCGTCCTAGCCCCTAGCGGGAGGACCTACGAGCAGTACTTC. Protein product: CSVLAPSGRTYEQYF.

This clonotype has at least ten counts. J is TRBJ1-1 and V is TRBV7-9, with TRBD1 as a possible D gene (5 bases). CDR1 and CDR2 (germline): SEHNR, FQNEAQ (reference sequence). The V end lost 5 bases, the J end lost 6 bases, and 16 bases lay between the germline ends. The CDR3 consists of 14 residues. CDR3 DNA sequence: TGTGCCAGCAGCCTCTCCGCCCTAGGGGCTGAAGCTTTCTTT. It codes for CASSLSALGAEAFF.

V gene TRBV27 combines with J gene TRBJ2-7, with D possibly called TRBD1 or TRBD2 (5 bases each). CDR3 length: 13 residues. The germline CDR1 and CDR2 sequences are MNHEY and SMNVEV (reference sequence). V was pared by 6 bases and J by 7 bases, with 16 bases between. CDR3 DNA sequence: TGTGCCAGCAGAGGGGACCCAGGCGGAGAGCAGTACTTC. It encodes CASRGDPGGEQYF.

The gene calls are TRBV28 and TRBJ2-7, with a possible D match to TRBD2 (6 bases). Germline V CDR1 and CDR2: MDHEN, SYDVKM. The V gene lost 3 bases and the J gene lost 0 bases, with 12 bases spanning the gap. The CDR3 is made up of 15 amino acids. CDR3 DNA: TGTGCCAGCAGTTTGGGGGGACGTCCCTCCTACGAGCAGTACTTC. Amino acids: CASSLGGRPSYEQYF.

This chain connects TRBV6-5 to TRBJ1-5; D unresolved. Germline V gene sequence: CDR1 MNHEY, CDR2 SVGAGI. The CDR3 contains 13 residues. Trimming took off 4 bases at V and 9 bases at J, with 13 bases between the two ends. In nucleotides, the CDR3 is TGTGCCAGCAGTTTTAACGCCGTTGGGCCCCAGCATTTT. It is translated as CASSFNAVGPQHF.

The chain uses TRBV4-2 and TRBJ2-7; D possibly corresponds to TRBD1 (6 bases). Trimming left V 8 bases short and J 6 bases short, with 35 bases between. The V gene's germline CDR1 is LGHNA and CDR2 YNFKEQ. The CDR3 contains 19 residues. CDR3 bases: TGTGCCAGCTTCCCGGTTGTGGACAGTTTTAAATGTTCACACCCCGAGCAGTACTTC. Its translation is CASFPVVDSFKCSHPEQYF.

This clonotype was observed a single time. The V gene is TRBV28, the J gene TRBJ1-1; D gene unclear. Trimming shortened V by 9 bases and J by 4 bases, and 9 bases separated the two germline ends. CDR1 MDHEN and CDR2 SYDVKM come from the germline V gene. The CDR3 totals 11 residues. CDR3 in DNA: TGTGCCAGTGGATCCGGCACTGAAGCTTTCTTT. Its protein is CASGSGTEAFF.

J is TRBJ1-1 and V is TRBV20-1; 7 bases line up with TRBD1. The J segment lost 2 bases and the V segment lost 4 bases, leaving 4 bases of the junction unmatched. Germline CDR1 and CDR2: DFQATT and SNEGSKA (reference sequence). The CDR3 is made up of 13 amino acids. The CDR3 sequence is CSAIEGANTEAFF. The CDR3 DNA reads TGCAGTGCTATCGAGGGGGCTAACACTGAAGCTTTCTTT.

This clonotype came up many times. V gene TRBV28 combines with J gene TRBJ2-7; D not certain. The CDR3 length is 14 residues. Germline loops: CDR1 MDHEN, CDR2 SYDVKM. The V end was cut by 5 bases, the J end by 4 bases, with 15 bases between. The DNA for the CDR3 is TGTGCCAGCAGTATCAAGTCCCCGCCTTACGAGCAGTACTTC. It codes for CASSIKSPPYEQYF.

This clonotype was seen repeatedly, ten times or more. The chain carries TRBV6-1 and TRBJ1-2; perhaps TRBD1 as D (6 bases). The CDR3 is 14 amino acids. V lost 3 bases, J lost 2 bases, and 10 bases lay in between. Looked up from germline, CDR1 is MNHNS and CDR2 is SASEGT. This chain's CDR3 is CASSENRVNYGYTF. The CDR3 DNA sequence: TGTGCCAGCAGTGAGAACAGGGTGAACTATGGCTACACCTTC.

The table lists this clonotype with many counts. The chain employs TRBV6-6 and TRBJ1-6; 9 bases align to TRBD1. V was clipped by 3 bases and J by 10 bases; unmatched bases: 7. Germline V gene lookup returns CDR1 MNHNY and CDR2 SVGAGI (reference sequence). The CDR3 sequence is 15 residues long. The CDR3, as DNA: TGTGCCAGCAGTTATTCCGGACAGGGGCGGTCACCCCTCCACTTT. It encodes CASSYSGQGRSPLHF.

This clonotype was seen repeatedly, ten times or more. CDR3 sequence reads: CASSPDVAYNSPLHF. For the CDR3, the DNA is TGTGCCAGCAGTCCCGACGTTGCCTATAATTCACCCCTCCACTTT. This sequence joins TRBV28 and TRBJ1-6, with D unclear. CDR1 is MDHEN, CDR2 SYDVKM, per germline. The V end was cut by 5 bases, the J end by 2 bases, with 10 bases between. This CDR3 has 15 residues.

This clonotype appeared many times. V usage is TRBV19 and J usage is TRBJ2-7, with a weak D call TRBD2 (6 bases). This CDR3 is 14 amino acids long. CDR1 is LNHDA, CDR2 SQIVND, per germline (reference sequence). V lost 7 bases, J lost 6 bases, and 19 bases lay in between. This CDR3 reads CASTQRDSRGEQYF. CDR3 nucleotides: TGTGCCAGTACCCAACGGGACTCGCGGGGCGAGCAGTACTTC.

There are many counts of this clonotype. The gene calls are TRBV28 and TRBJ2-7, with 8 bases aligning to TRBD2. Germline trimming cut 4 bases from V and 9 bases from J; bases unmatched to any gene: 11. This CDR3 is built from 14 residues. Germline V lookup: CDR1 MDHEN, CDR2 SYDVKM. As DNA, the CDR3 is TGTGCCAGCAGTTGGGCCGGGACTAGAAGTATGCAGTACTTC. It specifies CASSWAGTRSMQYF.

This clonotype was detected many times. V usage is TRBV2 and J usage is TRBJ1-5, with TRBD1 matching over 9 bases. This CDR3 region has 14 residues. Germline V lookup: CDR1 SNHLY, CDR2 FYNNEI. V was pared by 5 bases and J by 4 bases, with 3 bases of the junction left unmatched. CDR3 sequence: CASSPGQGNQPQHF. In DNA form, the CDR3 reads TGTGCCAGCAGTCCGGGACAGGGTAATCAGCCCCAGCATTTT. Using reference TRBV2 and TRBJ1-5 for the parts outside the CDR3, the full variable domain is EPEVTQTPSHQVTQMGQEVILRCVPISNHLYFYWYRQILGQKVEFLVSFYNNEISEKSEIFDDQFSVERPDGSNFTLKIRSTKLEDSAMYFCASSPGQGNQPQHFGDGTRLSIL.

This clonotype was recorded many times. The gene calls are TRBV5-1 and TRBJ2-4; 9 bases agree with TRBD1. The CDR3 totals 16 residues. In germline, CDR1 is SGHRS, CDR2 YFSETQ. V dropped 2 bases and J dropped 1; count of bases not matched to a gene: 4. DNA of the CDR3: TGCGCCAGCAGCTTCTACAGGGGGCAGGCCAAAAACATTCAGTACTTC. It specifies CASSFYRGQAKNIQYF. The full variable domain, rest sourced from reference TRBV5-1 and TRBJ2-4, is KAGVTQTPRYLIKTRGQQVTLSCSPISGHRSVSWYQQTPGQGLQFLFEYFSETQRNKGNFPGRFSGRQFSNSRSEMNVSTLELGDSALYLCASSFYRGQAKNIQYFGAGTRLSVL.

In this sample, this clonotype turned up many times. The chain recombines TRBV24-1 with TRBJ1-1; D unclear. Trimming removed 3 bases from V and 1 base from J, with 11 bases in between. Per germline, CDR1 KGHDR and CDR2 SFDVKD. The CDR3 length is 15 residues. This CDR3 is CATSDKGLRNTEAFF. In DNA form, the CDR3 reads TGTGCCACCAGTGATAAGGGTTTGAGGAACACTGAAGCTTTCTTT.

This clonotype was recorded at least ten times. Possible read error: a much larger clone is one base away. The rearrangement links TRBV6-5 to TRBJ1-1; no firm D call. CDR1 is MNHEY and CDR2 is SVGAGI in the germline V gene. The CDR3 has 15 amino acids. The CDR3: CACSYGGRRNTEAFF. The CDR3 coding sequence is TGTGCCTGCAGTTACGGAGGGAGAAGGAACACTGAAGCTTTCTTT.

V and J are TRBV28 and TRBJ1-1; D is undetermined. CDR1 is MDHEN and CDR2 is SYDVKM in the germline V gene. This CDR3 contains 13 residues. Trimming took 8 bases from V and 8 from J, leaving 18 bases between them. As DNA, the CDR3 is TGTGCCAGCGAAAATCGTGGGCTCAAAGAAGCTTTCTTT. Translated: CASENRGLKEAFF.

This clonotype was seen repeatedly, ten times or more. In DNA form, the CDR3 reads TGCAGCGTTGGAGACAGGGGGCTGTCGGGACTAGCGGGAGGCACCTACGAGCAGTACTTC. Amino acids: CSVGDRGLSGLAGGTYEQYF. The rearrangement uses TRBV29-1 and TRBJ2-7; 15 nucleotides align to TRBD2. Per germline, CDR1 SQVTM and CDR2 ANQGSEA. The CDR3 runs 20 residues. V trimming: 4 bases; J trimming: 2 bases; junction bases outside the gene matches: 18.